This T cell receptor (beta chain) was obtained from a study of blood T cell repertoires in COVID-19. With 0 bases removed from V and 8 bases from J, the gap between germline ends came to 15 bases. CDR3 length: 15 residues. Germline assignment: CDR1 SGHDT and CDR2 YYEEEE. Original analysis: Estimation of nucleated cell counts relied on the amplification of reference gene primers. Only in-frame clones appear in the TCRdb table, and some are missing; sequencing was by immunoSEQ multiplex PCR. V, J and clone size were drawn from that table, and D and trimming were deduced from the DNA. In the table there are a few hundred thousand clones, 80% of which are singletons. This clone appeared a few times.

The source material was peripheral blood. The receptor was derived from a human donor in a cohort sampled during active COVID-19. The J gene is TRBJ1-5, the V gene TRBV5-6; unclear D gene. For the CDR3, the DNA is TGTGCCAGCAGCTTGGGTAATGGAGGGCATGAGCCCCAGCATTTT. Translating it yields CASSLGNGGHEPQHF. Looking up the rest from reference TRBV5-6 and TRBJ1-5 gives the full variable domain: DAGVTQSPTHLIKTRGQQVTLRCSPKSGHDTVSWYQQALGQGPQFIFQYYEEEERQRGNFPDRFSGHQFPNYSSELNVNALLLGDSALYLCASSLGNGGHEPQHFGDGTRLSIL.